This T cell receptor (beta chain) emerged from a study of radiotherapy plus CTLA-4 blockade in lung cancer. The J segment lost 6 bases and the V segment lost 0 bases, leaving 7 bases of the junction unmatched. The germline gives CDR1 SGHVS, CDR2 FNYEAQ. CDR3 length equals 16 residues. Data came from immunoSEQ multiplex PCR; TCRdb stores just in-frame clones and leaves some out. The sample includes about 97,000 clones, about 70% of them seen just once. This receptor was identified in a human donor with non-small cell lung cancer who had a partial response to radiotherapy plus ipilimumab. Some clones in this sample may be carry-over from other donors' samples. Here the sequenced sample was peripheral blood, taken from a patient treated with radiotherapy plus ipilimumab. The chain has TRBV7-6 and TRBJ2-1; 8 positions match TRBD2. CDR3 coding DNA: TGTGCCAGCAGCTTAGCGGCGGGGGGTTCTTTCAATGAGCAGTTCTTC. Translated, it gives CASSLAAGGSFNEQFF.